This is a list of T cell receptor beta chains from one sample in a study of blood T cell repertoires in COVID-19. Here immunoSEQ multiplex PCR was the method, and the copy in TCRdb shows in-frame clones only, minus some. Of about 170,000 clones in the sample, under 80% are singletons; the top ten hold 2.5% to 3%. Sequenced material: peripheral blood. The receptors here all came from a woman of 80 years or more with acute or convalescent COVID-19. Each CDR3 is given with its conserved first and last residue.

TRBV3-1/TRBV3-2	CASSPRQQETQYF
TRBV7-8	CASSPRLAEPTDTQYF
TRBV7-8	CASSGSGRALNEQFF
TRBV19	CATQASGTYEQYF
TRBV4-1	CASSQRRLSGNTIYF
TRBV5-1	CASSSSLAGENEQFF
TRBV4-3	CASSQERGWSYEQYF
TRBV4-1	CASSQNRVPGRETQYF
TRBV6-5	CASRSSTDTQYF
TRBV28	CASSSLISGQGISYEQYF
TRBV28	CASRSGGGTYNEQFF
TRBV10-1	CASSEANSGNTIYF
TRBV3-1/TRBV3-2	CASSHSGGIYEQYF
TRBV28	CASTLAGPSYNEQFF
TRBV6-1	CASSEAGARESPLHF